The 27 T cell receptor beta chains below come from one sample, sequenced in a study of blood T cell repertoires in COVID-19 (dated by TCRdb to 2020 to 2022). Libraries were built with the immunoSEQ multiplex PCR assay. TCRdb provides this immuneACCESS table in a form limited to in-frame rearrangements. Some clones are lacking; in checked studies, under half of them reflect an unresolved V gene, and why the rest are absent is not known. For this sample the table gives fewer than 650,000 clones, of which about 88% were detected only once. The top ten hold about 8.2% of the sample. What was sequenced was peripheral blood. Receptor source: a woman in her forties or fifties with COVID-19, enrolled during active disease.

This sequence joins TRBV6-5 and TRBJ2-3; 9 bases are a match to TRBD1. This CDR3 has 14 amino acids. The V gene's germline CDR1 is MNHEY and CDR2 SVGAGI. Unmatched junction bases numbered 4, after V lost 7 bases and J lost 2 bases. DNA of the CDR3: TGTGCCAGCACTAGGACAGGGGTCACAGATACGCAGTATTTT. Its translation is CASTRTGVTDTQYF.

The chain uses TRBV7-8 and TRBJ2-7; TRBD2 is a possible D gene (5 bases). V gave up 5 bases and J gave up 9 bases, with 17 bases separating them. Per the germline V gene, CDR1 is SGHVS and CDR2 is FQNEAQ. The CDR3 totals 13 residues. The CDR3 bases are TGTGCCAGCAGCCGGACTGGACTTAACGGGCAGTACTTC. This gives the protein CASSRTGLNGQYF.

The gene calls are TRBV25-1 and TRBJ2-7; TRBD1 might be the D (6 bases). Germline CDR1 is MGHDK and CDR2 is SYGVNS. V was shortened by 5 bases and J by 3 bases, with 20 bases between the two germline ends. The CDR3 sequence is 16 residues long. In DNA, the CDR3 is TGTGCCAGCAGTTCGATTGTCGGGACACACATCTACGAGCAGTACTTC. Translation gives CASSSIVGTHIYEQYF.

This chain links TRBV28 with TRBJ1-6; weak D call: TRBD1 (6 bases). The CDR3 covers 14 residues. Germline CDR1 and CDR2: MDHEN and SYDVKM. The V end lost 6 bases, the J end lost 9 bases, and 15 bases lay between the germline ends. In nucleotides, the CDR3 is TGTGCCAGCAGGCTCAGGGGCGAGACTTCACCCCTCCACTTT. Its protein is CASRLRGETSPLHF. Combining the CDR3 with reference TRBV28 and TRBJ1-6 gives the whole variable domain DVKVTQSSRYLVKRTGEKVFLECVQDMDHENMFWYRQDPGLGLRLIYFSYDVKMKEKGDIPEGYSVSREKKERFSLILESASTNQTSMYLCASRLRGETSPLHFGNGTRLTVT.

For the CDR3, the DNA is TGTGCCAGCAGCTTAAGGAGCGGAGGTCCTCCAAGGGGGTGGACCCAGTACTTC. Protein sequence: CASSLRSGGPPRGWTQYF. V is TRBV11-2 and J is TRBJ2-5, with D possibly being TRBD1 (6 bases). The germline V gene encodes CDR1 SGHAT and CDR2 FQNNGV. V shed 2 bases and J shed 7 bases, with 26 bases lying between them. This CDR3 has 18 residues. Full variable domain (missing parts from reference TRBV11-2 and TRBJ2-5): EAGVAQSPRYKIIEKRQSVAFWCNPISGHATLYWYQQILGQGPKLLIQFQNNGVVDDSQLPKDRFSAERLKGVDSTLKIQPAKLEDSAVYLCASSLRSGGPPRGWTQYFGPGTRLLVL.

The CDR3 nucleotides are TGTGCCAGCAGCCCTACAGGGATTGCGAGCTCTGAAGCTTTCTTT. As protein: CASSPTGIASSEAFF. The V and J genes are TRBV7-3 and TRBJ1-1; tentatively, D is TRBD1 (6 bases). V shed 5 bases and J shed 6 bases, with 19 bases lying between them. The germline V gene has CDR1 SGHTA and CDR2 FQGTGA. The CDR3 sequence is 15 residues long.

The V gene is TRBV28, the J gene TRBJ2-7; possibly TRBD2 for D (6 bases). Germline V gene sequence: CDR1 MDHEN, CDR2 SYDVKM. The CDR3 is 15 amino acids. The V and J ends lost 2 bases and 5 bases respectively, with 16 bases between them. The DNA for the CDR3 is TGTGCCAGCAGTTTAGCGAGGGACTCAGCTCACGAGCAGTACTTC. Protein sequence: CASSLARDSAHEQYF.

This sequence joins TRBV5-1 and TRBJ2-1; 10 bases fit TRBD2. The V gene end was trimmed by 0 bases and the J gene end by 7 bases; junction bases not matched to a gene: 4. This CDR3 comprises 15 residues. Germline values: CDR1 SGHRS, CDR2 YFSETQ. The CDR3 is CASSLEAGGMNEQFF. CDR3 nucleotides: TGCGCCAGCAGCTTGGAAGCGGGGGGGATGAATGAGCAGTTCTTC. Variable domain in full (rest from reference TRBV5-1 and TRBJ2-1): KAGVTQTPRYLIKTRGQQVTLSCSPISGHRSVSWYQQTPGQGLQFLFEYFSETQRNKGNFPGRFSGRQFSNSRSEMNVSTLELGDSALYLCASSLEAGGMNEQFFGPGTRLTVL.

The chain combines TRBV5-1 with TRBJ2-7; TRBD1 agrees at 9 bases. The J segment lost 2 bases and the V segment lost 3 bases, leaving 3 bases of the junction unmatched. This CDR3 contains 14 residues. Germline loops: CDR1 SGHRS, CDR2 YFSETQ. The CDR3 here is CASSWGQGPYEQYF. CDR3 DNA: TGCGCCAGCAGCTGGGGACAGGGACCCTACGAGCAGTACTTC.

The chain links TRBV5-8 to TRBJ2-7; 9 bases fit TRBD1. Germline V gives CDR1 SGHTS, CDR2 YDEGEE. There are 14 residues in the CDR3. The V and J ends lost 0 bases and 4 bases, in that order; junction bases with no gene match: 2. The CDR3 protein is CASSLGQGGYEQYF. In DNA, the CDR3 is TGTGCCAGCAGCTTGGGACAGGGGGGGTACGAGCAGTACTTC.

V is TRBV9 and J is TRBJ2-6; 9 bases align to TRBD1. The CDR3 runs 15 residues. Germline-derived CDR1 and CDR2 are SGDLS and YYNGEE. After removal of 5 bases from V and 6 bases from J, the junction contained 6 bases not matched to a gene. CDR3 protein: CASSNRGQVANVLTF. CDR3 in DNA: TGTGCCAGCAGTAACAGGGGGCAAGTGGCCAACGTCCTGACTTTC.

The chain uses TRBV19 and TRBJ1-2, with D uncertain. The CDR3 length is 12 residues. V was clipped by 6 bases and J by 6 bases, with 11 bases between them. CDR1 is LNHDA and CDR2 is SQIVND in the germline V gene (reference sequence). The CDR3 DNA is TGTGCCAGTAGCGTGCCCGGGGATGGCTACACCTTC. Protein: CASSVPGDGYTF.

The V and J genes are TRBV6-2 or TRBV6-3 and TRBJ1-4; D is perhaps TRBD1 (5 bases). The germline gives CDR1 MNHEY, CDR2 SVGEGT. The V end was cut by 2 bases, the J end by 1 base, with 8 bases between. This CDR3 has 15 amino acids. In nucleotides, the CDR3 is TGTGCCAGCAGTTACGGGGCAGGAACTAATGAAAAACTGTTTTTT. Amino acids: CASSYGAGTNEKLFF.

The chain uses TRBV9 and TRBJ1-4; 7 bases line up with TRBD1. In germline, CDR1 is SGDLS, CDR2 YYNGEE. The CDR3 length is 13 residues. V was pared by 2 bases and J by 8 bases, with 3 bases of the junction left unmatched. The CDR3 protein is CASSVGQEEKLFF. CDR3 in DNA: TGTGCCAGCAGCGTCGGACAGGAGGAAAAACTGTTTTTT.

The V gene is TRBV24-1, the J gene TRBJ2-1; TRBD1 is a possible D gene (6 bases). The V and J ends lost 5 bases and 9 bases respectively, with 13 bases between them. The germline CDR1 and CDR2 sequences are KGHDR and SFDVKD. The CDR3 consists of 13 residues. This chain's CDR3 is CATSGGGSGEQFF. As DNA, the CDR3 is TGTGCCACCAGTGGTGGGGGCTCGGGTGAGCAGTTCTTC.

The chain is built from TRBV30 and TRBJ2-3; maybe TRBD2 (6 bases). The CDR3 extends over 12 amino acids. The germline V and J ends were trimmed by 1 base and 4 bases, with 6 bases remaining between them. Germline V gene lookup returns CDR1 GTSNPN and CDR2 SVGIG (reference sequence). DNA of the CDR3: TGTGCCTGGAGTGGGGGGGCAGATACGCAGTATTTT. Its protein is CAWSGGADTQYF.

The V and J genes are TRBV7-8 and TRBJ1-2, with D uncertain. The V end lost 4 bases, the J end lost 7 bases, and 28 bases lay between the germline ends. This CDR3 is 18 amino acids long. CDR1 is SGHVS and CDR2 is FQNEAQ in the germline V gene. For the CDR3, the DNA is TGTGCCAGCAGCTCAATCCAATTCCCGGTGCCGGGGTTACTTGGCTACACCTTC. Translated: CASSSIQFPVPGLLGYTF.

The chain employs TRBV9 and TRBJ2-5; 11 nucleotides align to TRBD2. Looked up from germline, CDR1 is SGDLS and CDR2 is YYNGEE. V gave up 0 bases and J gave up 4 bases; unmatched junction bases: 5. The CDR3 is 16 amino acids. CDR3 loop: CASSVGSGGAGETQYF. The CDR3 region has the DNA TGTGCCAGCAGCGTAGGTAGCGGGGGGGCCGGAGAGACCCAGTACTTC.

This chain links TRBV19 with TRBJ1-1; maybe TRBD1 (5 bases). There are 11 residues in the CDR3. Germline lookup yields CDR1 LNHDA and CDR2 SQIVND (reference sequence). V shed 7 bases and J shed 9 bases, with 12 bases lying between them. The CDR3 DNA reads TGTGCCAGTATTCTGGGGCCTAAAGCTTTCTTT. The encoded protein is CASILGPKAFF.

The V call is TRBV19, the J call TRBJ2-1, with 10 bases lining up with TRBD2. Germline trimming cut 0 bases from V and 8 bases from J; bases unmatched to any gene: 4. CDR3 size: 15 residues. CDR1 is LNHDA and CDR2 is SQIVND in the germline V gene (reference sequence). The CDR3 coding sequence is TGTGCCAGTAGTATAGAAGCGGGGGGGATCGATGAGCAGTTCTTC. Amino acid sequence: CASSIEAGGIDEQFF.

DNA of the CDR3: TGTGCCTGGATCGGCAGGGGGAGCCCCTATGGCTACACCTTC. Encoded protein: CAWIGRGSPYGYTF. This chain uses TRBV30 with TRBJ1-2, with 7 bases identical to TRBD1. The germline V gene has CDR1 GTSNPN and CDR2 SVGIG (reference sequence). With 4 bases clipped from V and 4 bases from J, the junction kept 9 bases outside the gene matches. The length of the CDR3 is 14 residues. The variable domain in full, completed from reference TRBV30 and TRBJ1-2, reads SQTIHQWPATLVQPVGSPLSLECTVEGTSNPNLYWYRQAAGRGLQLLFYSVGIGQISSEVPQNLSASRPQDRQFILSSKKLLLSDSGFYLCAWIGRGSPYGYTFGSGTRLTVV.

The chain employs TRBV7-2 and TRBJ2-5; D might be TRBD2 (6 bases). Germline V CDR1 and CDR2: SGHTA, FQGNSA. The CDR3 extends over 14 amino acids. V was trimmed by 4 bases and J by 4 bases, leaving 13 bases between them. CDR3 protein: CASSSGRAGETQYF. The CDR3 DNA sequence: TGTGCCAGCAGCTCGGGACGAGCGGGAGAGACCCAGTACTTC. The variable domain in full, completed from reference TRBV7-2 and TRBJ2-5, reads GAGVSQSPSNKVTEKGKDVELRCDPISGHTALYWYRQSLGQGLEFLIYFQGNSAPDKSGLPSDRFSAERTGGSVSTLTIQRTQQEDSAVYLCASSSGRAGETQYFGPGTRLLVL.

The chain is built from TRBV3-1 (or the pseudogene TRBV3-2) and TRBJ1-5, with 7 bases aligning to TRBD1. The V gene end was trimmed by 0 bases and the J gene end by 11 bases; junction bases not matched to a gene: 4. Germline V gene sequence: CDR1 LGHDT, CDR2 YNNKEL (reference sequence). This CDR3 has 13 amino acids. CDR3 bases: TGTGCCAGCAGCCAAGATTACAGGGGATCCCAGCATTTT. Its protein product is CASSQDYRGSQHF.

The rearrangement uses TRBV29-1 and TRBJ2-2, with 14 bases identical to TRBD2. The trim removed 7 bases at V and 1 base at J, leaving 5 bases unmatched. The germline gives CDR1 SQVTM, CDR2 ANQGSEA. The CDR3 has 16 amino acids. CDR3 in DNA: TGCAGCGCGACTAGCGGGGGGGCGGGGAACACCGGGGAGCTGTTTTTT. Its translation: CSATSGGAGNTGELFF.

The rearrangement links TRBV7-3 to TRBJ2-2, with 10 nucleotides matching TRBD1. The CDR3 runs 15 residues. Germline CDR1 is SGHTA and CDR2 is FQGTGA. Trimming at V came to 2 bases and at J to 4 bases, leaving 1 base not matched to a gene. CDR3 in amino acids: CASSLWTGGTGELFF. CDR3 sequence (DNA): TGTGCCAGCAGCTTATGGACAGGGGGCACCGGGGAGCTGTTTTTT.

The chain carries TRBV7-9 and TRBJ2-7; maybe TRBD1 (6 bases). Germline V lookup: CDR1 SEHNR, CDR2 FQNEAQ (reference sequence). The CDR3 is made up of 14 amino acids. V lost 5 bases to trimming and J lost 0 bases, with 11 bases between them. The DNA of the CDR3 is TGTGCCAGCAGCAGTGGACAGACCTCCTACGAGCAGTACTTC. Encoded protein: CASSSGQTSYEQYF.

The chain recombines TRBV10-3 with TRBJ2-3; TRBD2 aligns across 8 bases. CDR1 is ENHRY and CDR2 is SYGVKD in the germline V gene. J was trimmed by 2 bases and V by 4 bases; bases with no gene match: 5. CDR3 size: 15 residues. In nucleotides, the CDR3 is TGTGCCATCAGTGTGAGTAGCGGGGACACAGATACGCAGTATTTT. Protein sequence: CAISVSSGDTDTQYF.